These 4 T cell receptor beta chains were all obtained from the same sample, sequenced in a study of cytomegalovirus exposure and HLA in healthy donors. PCR primers comprised 60 Vbeta and 13 Jbeta primers. Measured with immunoSEQ multiplex PCR; TCRdb has only the in-frame clones, and not every one. Found here are some 170,000 clones, approximately 81% of them singletons; the top ten hold about 7.7%. Source material: PBMCs. All receptors derive from a woman aged 30 to 39 in good health and CMV-seropositive.

The genes are TRBV28 and TRBJ2-7; weak D call: TRBD1 (6 bases). CDR1 and CDR2 from the germline V gene are MDHEN and SYDVKM. V was pared by 7 bases and J by 2 bases, with 18 bases between. This CDR3 region has 15 residues. CDR3 sequence (DNA): TGTGCCAGCAATGGGGTGAACAGGGACCCCTACGAGCAGTACTTC. It yields the protein CASNGVNRDPYEQYF.

The rearrangement joins TRBV5-4 to TRBJ2-5; 7 bases line up with TRBD2. CDR3 length equals 17 residues. Unmatched junction bases numbered 15, after V lost 4 bases and J lost 3 bases. CDR1 is SGHNT and CDR2 is YYREEE in the germline V gene (reference sequence). The CDR3 DNA sequence: TGTGCCAGCAGCCCGAAGTGGGGGGGATATGGGGAAGAGACCCAGTACTTC. Amino acid sequence: CASSPKWGGYGEETQYF.

The chain is built from TRBV18 and TRBJ1-1, with 8 bases that match TRBD1. Germline CDR1 reads KGHSH; CDR2 reads LQKENI. J was trimmed by 4 bases and V by 3 bases; bases with no gene match: 10. The CDR3 sequence is 16 residues long. In nucleotides, the CDR3 is TGTGCCAGCTCACCTTTTTTAGGACAGGGACGCACTGAAGCTTTCTTT. This encodes CASSPFLGQGRTEAFF.

V and J are TRBV6-1 and TRBJ2-2; 7 bases are a match to TRBD1. Trimming removed 6 bases from V and 3 bases from J; junction bases left unmatched: 4. Looked up from germline, CDR1 is MNHNS and CDR2 is SASEGT. The CDR3 spans 14 residues. The CDR3 spells CASRQGHYTGELFF. The CDR3 DNA reads as TGTGCCAGCAGACAGGGGCATTACACCGGGGAGCTGTTTTTT.